The 8 T cell receptor beta chains given below trace back to one sample, sequenced in a study of shared T cell receptors in the human thymus. Sequencing was performed with immunoSEQ multiplex PCR; in TCRdb, only in-frame clones are kept and a portion is missing. The profile covers about 660,000 clones, with more than 70% appearing a single time and 0.0094% taken by the ten largest. These data were also filed under a second study, of human thymus T cells.

The specimen sequenced was thymocytes. These receptors originate from a boy under two years old with a congenital heart defect.

This rearrangement joins TRBV5-4 to TRBJ2-1, with 10 positions matching TRBD2. The germline V gene has CDR1 SGHNT and CDR2 YYREEE (reference sequence). Unmatched junction bases numbered 5, after V lost 4 bases and J lost 1 base. The length of the CDR3 is 16 residues. The DNA of the CDR3 is TGTGCCAGCAGCCCTCAGCGGGAGGGATCCTACAATGAGCAGTTCTTC. Its translation is CASSPQREGSYNEQFF.

The rearrangement joins TRBV11-2 to TRBJ2-1; D call uncertain. This CDR3 is built from 15 residues. V lost 5 bases and J 9 bases, leaving 20 bases between the germline ends. CDR1 and CDR2 from the germline V gene are SGHAT and FQNNGV. CDR3 residues: CASSPRSIIAGEQFF. The CDR3 region has the DNA TGTGCCAGCAGCCCTAGAAGCATTATCGCCGGTGAGCAGTTCTTC.

The V and J genes are TRBV6-5 and TRBJ2-5; 8 positions agree with TRBD1. With V trimmed by 2 bases and J by 4 bases, 3 bases remained unmatched. Per the germline V gene, CDR1 is MNHEY and CDR2 is SVGAGI. CDR3 length equals 14 residues. The CDR3 region is CASSYRTGRETQYF. In DNA form, the CDR3 reads TGTGCCAGCAGTTACCGGACAGGGCGAGAGACCCAGTACTTC.

This chain connects TRBV7-2 to TRBJ1-5; 9 positions match TRBD1. Germline lookup yields CDR1 SGHTA and CDR2 FQGNSA. The CDR3 length is 15 residues. Germline trimming cut 6 bases from V and 3 bases from J; bases unmatched to any gene: 6. The DNA for the CDR3 is TGTGCCAGCAGTCGGACAGGGGCATCCAATCAGCCCCAGCATTTT. Amino acid sequence: CASSRTGASNQPQHF. The variable domain in full, completed from reference TRBV7-2 and TRBJ1-5, reads GAGVSQSPSNKVTEKGKDVELRCDPISGHTALYWYRQSLGQGLEFLIYFQGNSAPDKSGLPSDRFSAERTGGSVSTLTIQRTQQEDSAVYLCASSRTGASNQPQHFGDGTRLSIL.

The chain combines TRBV19 with TRBJ2-7; 9 nucleotides align to TRBD1. J gave up 2 bases and V 8 bases, and 7 bases lay outside the gene matches. The CDR3 length is 14 residues. The germline V gene has CDR1 LNHDA and CDR2 SQIVND (reference sequence). CDR3: CASLDRGCTYEQYF. The DNA of the CDR3 is TGTGCCAGTCTCGACAGGGGGTGCACCTACGAGCAGTACTTC. Combining the CDR3 with reference TRBV19 and TRBJ2-7 gives the whole variable domain DGGITQSPKYLFRKEGQNVTLSCEQNLNHDAMYWYRQDPGQGLRLIYYSQIVNDFQKGDIAEGYSVSREKKESFPLTVTSAQKNPTAFYLCASLDRGCTYEQYFGPGTRLTVT.

A word on this clone: Other nucleotide sequences from this sample produce the same CDR3. The J gene is TRBJ2-7, the V gene TRBV4-3; 8 bases match TRBD1. The trim removed 4 bases at V and 2 bases at J, leaving 4 bases unmatched. The V gene's germline CDR1 is LGHNA and CDR2 YSLEER. The CDR3 runs to 14 residues. CDR3 in DNA: TGCGCCAGCAGCCCGGGACAGGCGACCTACGAGCAGTACTTC. Its translation: CASSPGQATYEQYF.

This clone appeared a few times. The chain joins TRBV5-4 to TRBJ2-7; 8 bases fit TRBD2. In germline, CDR1 is SGHNT, CDR2 YYREEE (reference sequence). Germline trimming cut 0 bases from V and 5 bases from J; bases unmatched to any gene: 10. This CDR3 region has 16 residues. The CDR3 DNA reads as TGTGCCAGCAGCTTGGATAGGTTCGCGGGGGGCGACGAGCAGTACTTC. As protein: CASSLDRFAGGDEQYF.

The CDR3 region has the DNA TGTGCCATCAGTGGGACAGGGATGGGCAATGAGCAGTTCTTC. Protein sequence: CAISGTGMGNEQFF. The chain couples TRBV10-3 to TRBJ2-1; TRBD1 matches 8 bases. The CDR3 runs 14 residues. Germline V gives CDR1 ENHRY, CDR2 SYGVKD. V dropped 4 bases and J dropped 6; count of bases not matched to a gene: 5.